Presented here are 11 T cell receptor beta chains from one specimen sequenced in a study of response to subunit inactivated influenza vaccine. TCRdb fed the RT-PCR reads into MiXCR, producing one record per CDR3 protein. The table has fewer than 250,000 distinct CDR3 sequences, about 15% seen once; the top ten hold about 25%. The source material was CD8+ T cells sorted from PBMCs, sampled about 5 days after vaccination. The receptors here all came from a man aged 45-65 years who received an inactivated influenza vaccine.

The chain couples TRBV29-1 to TRBJ1-1, with D possibly being TRBD1 (6 bases). CDR3 length: 11 amino acids. In germline, CDR1 is SQVTM, CDR2 ANQGSEA. V lost 6 bases, J lost 6 bases, and 11 bases lay in between. The CDR3 DNA reads TGCAGCGTGACCGGACAGCCTGAAGCTTTCTTT. Its translation is CSVTGQPEAFF.

This chain joins TRBV5-6 and TRBJ2-5; D possibly corresponds to TRBD1 (5 bases). Trimming took off 0 bases at V and 5 bases at J, with 11 bases between the two ends. Germline V lookup: CDR1 SGHDT, CDR2 YYEEEE. The length of the CDR3 is 14 residues. CDR3 amino acids: CASSLDRTEETQYF. Written as DNA, the CDR3 is TGTGCCAGCAGCTTGGACAGGACGGAGGAGACCCAGTACTTC.

This clonotype was recorded at least ten times. V and J are TRBV15 and TRBJ2-5; D not certain. CDR3 length equals 15 residues. Trimming removed 0 bases at V and 1 base at J, with 9 bases between. Germline-derived CDR1 and CDR2 are LNHNV and YYDKDF (reference sequence). CDR3 coding DNA: TGTGCCACCAGCAGAGAAAGGAGACTCCAAGAGACCCAGTACTTC. It translates to CATSRERRLQETQYF.

This clonotype occurred a few times. V is TRBV6-2 or TRBV6-3 and J is TRBJ1-1; 8 positions match TRBD1. Trimming at V came to 5 bases and at J to 0 bases, leaving 8 bases not matched to a gene. Germline CDR1 reads MNHEY; CDR2 reads SVGEGT. The CDR3 runs to 16 residues. CDR3 bases: TGTGCCAGCAGTCCACCCCCGGACAGGGTGAACACTGAAGCTTTCTTT. As protein: CASSPPPDRVNTEAFF.

This clonotype was recorded at least ten times. This sequence joins TRBV28 and TRBJ2-7; TRBD2 might be the D (6 bases). CDR1 MDHEN and CDR2 SYDVKM come from the germline V gene. The CDR3 spans 16 residues. The germline V and J ends were trimmed by 0 bases and 3 bases, with 15 bases remaining between them. The CDR3 spells CASSLWTTGSLYEQYF. As DNA, the CDR3 is TGTGCCAGCAGTTTATGGACAACCGGGAGCCTCTACGAGCAGTACTTC.

The V call is TRBV6-1, the J call TRBJ2-7, with 7 bases identical to TRBD1. Looked up from germline, CDR1 is MNHNS and CDR2 is SASEGT. This CDR3 region has 14 residues. The V segment lost 7 bases and the J segment 5 bases; nucleotides outside the gene matches: 11. CDR3 sequence reads: CASTRDRDADEQYF. As DNA, the CDR3 is TGTGCCAGCACCAGAGACAGGGATGCGGACGAGCAGTACTTC.

This clonotype was seen only a few times. The chain is built from TRBV28 and TRBJ2-1, with TRBD2 matching 11 bases. CDR3 length: 16 amino acids. Germline CDR1 and CDR2: MDHEN and SYDVKM. J gave up 4 bases and V 5 bases, and 7 bases lay outside the gene matches. CDR3 sequence (DNA): TGTGCCAGCAGTCCTACGGGACTAGCGGATTACAATGAGCAGTTCTTC. It is translated as CASSPTGLADYNEQFF.

This clonotype has just a few counts. This chain joins TRBV29-1 and TRBJ2-1; D call uncertain. The V end lost 2 bases, the J end lost 7 bases, and 9 bases lay between the germline ends. CDR3 size: 12 residues. Looked up from germline, CDR1 is SQVTM and CDR2 is ANQGSEA. The chain's CDR3 is CSVESNLNEQFF. Here the CDR3 DNA reads TGCAGCGTTGAAAGCAACTTAAATGAGCAGTTCTTC.

As regards this clonotype: An end of the junction does not agree with germline; a read error may underlie this. The chain couples TRBV2 to TRBJ2-2; possible D gene TRBD1, 5 bases. Germline V lookup: CDR1 SNHLY, CDR2 FYNNEI. This CDR3 is 13 amino acids long. The CDR3 DNA reads TGTTCCAGCTTCAGGGCGAACACCGGGGAGCTGTTTTTT. Residues: CSSFRANTGELFF.

This clonotype has only a few counts. The chain joins TRBV9 to TRBJ2-1; 8 positions match TRBD2. Germline-derived CDR1 and CDR2 are SGDLS and YYNGEE. J was trimmed by 7 bases and V by 0 bases; bases with no gene match: 6. This CDR3 comprises 15 residues. For the CDR3, the DNA is TGTGCCAGCAGCGTAGAGTTTAGCGGGAAGAATGAGCAGTTCTTC. Encoded protein: CASSVEFSGKNEQFF.

This clonotype was counted a few times. This chain links TRBV7-3 with TRBJ2-1; TRBD2 is a possible D gene (5 bases). V lost 3 bases and J lost 8, with 17 bases in between. The germline V gene encodes CDR1 SGHTA and CDR2 FQGTGA. This CDR3 is built from 15 residues. CDR3 nucleotides: TGTGCCAGCAGCTTTATAGGAACTAGTTTGGATGAGCAGTTCTTC. Translated, it gives CASSFIGTSLDEQFF.